This entry concerns a single T cell receptor beta chain. Antigen unknown. Data came from immunoSEQ multiplex PCR; TCRdb stores just in-frame clones and leaves some out. Of approximately 89,000 clones listed, approximately 82% are singletons. Germline V gene lookup returns CDR1 SGHRS and CDR2 YFSETQ. Trimming at V came to 0 bases and at J to 2 bases, leaving 3 bases not matched to a gene. There are 16 residues in the CDR3. This sample is drawn from a study of radiotherapy plus CTLA-4 blockade in lung cancer. Study findings and constraints: In blood, after radiotherapy plus ipilimumab, tumor-derived TCR clones expanded. Strongest reported response predictors: early blood clone changes and post-radiation interferon-beta.

This chain uses TRBV5-1 with TRBJ2-7; 12 bases align to TRBD2. The material was peripheral blood, obtained from a patient treated with radiotherapy plus ipilimumab. The receptor comes from a human donor with non-small cell lung cancer that progressed on radiotherapy plus ipilimumab. CDR3 DNA sequence: TGCGCCAGCAGCTTGGTTCTAGCGGGGGGGGCCTACGAGCAGTACTTC. Protein product: CASSLVLAGGAYEQYF.